A selection of T cell receptor beta chains follows, all from one sample in a study of cytomegalovirus exposure and HLA in healthy donors. TCRdb's table, derived via immunoSEQ multiplex PCR, lists solely in-frame clones and lacks some. The sample carries roughly 200,000 clones, approximately 86% recorded once. Sequencing was performed on PBMCs. The receptors here all came from a woman in her thirties in good health and CMV-seronegative. Each CDR3 is given with its conserved first and last residue. Fields, in order: V gene, J gene, clone size, D gene, CDR3 DNA, CDR3 protein. A D gene is named only where the DNA matches it firmly. A row's size may be missing; if present it is once, few, many or a size class.

TRBV19,TRBJ2-2,NA,NA,TGTGCCAGTAGTATATCAAAGGGGGTAAACACCGGGGAGCTGTTTTTT,CASSISKGVNTGELFF
TRBV5-1,TRBJ1-5,NA,TRBD1,TGCGCCAGCAGCCCGACAGGGGGAAAAGGACAGCCCCAGCATTTT,CASSPTGGKGQPQHF
TRBV6-5,TRBJ2-1,NA,NA,TGTGCCAGCATTTCGGTAGTGAATGAGCAGTTCTTC,CASISVVNEQFF
TRBV28,TRBJ2-1,once,TRBD2,TGTGCCAGCAGTTTATCCAGCGGGAGGGCCTACAATGAGCAGTTCTTC,CASSLSSGRAYNEQFF
TRBV5-1,TRBJ2-3,NA,NA,TGCGCCAGCAGCTCTGACACGGTGGATGACACAGATACGCAGTATTTT,CASSSDTVDDTDTQYF
TRBV5-1,TRBJ1-1,NA,NA,TGCGCCAGCAGCTCATCTCAGAGGACTGAAGCTTTCTTT,CASSSSQRTEAFF
TRBV4-1,TRBJ2-7,NA,NA,TGCGCCAGCAGCCCGACTGACAGCGCCTACGAGCAGTACTTC,CASSPTDSAYEQYF
TRBV19,TRBJ1-2,NA,NA,TGTGCCAGTAGTCCCCGGACACAAACCAACTATGGCTACACCTTC,CASSPRTQTNYGYTF
TRBV4-1,TRBJ2-5,NA,NA,TGTGCCAGCAGATCTACAGGGTTCCAAGAGACCCAGTACTTC,CASRSTGFQETQYF
TRBV4-1,TRBJ2-7,NA,NA,TGCGCCAGCAGCCAAGGCCAGGGTTCCTACGAGCAGTACTTC,CASSQGQGSYEQYF
TRBV25-1,TRBJ2-7,NA,NA,TGTGCCAGCAGTGATGCCCAGGACTTCGAGCAGTACTTC,CASSDAQDFEQYF
TRBV7-9,TRBJ2-7,NA,NA,TGTGCCAGCAGCCTGCGGGGCTACGAGCAGTACTTC,CASSLRGYEQYF
TRBV6-5,TRBJ1-5,NA,TRBD1,TGTGCCAGCAGTTACAGGGACAGGGGGGATAATCAGCCCCAGCATTTT,CASSYRDRGDNQPQHF
TRBV7-7,TRBJ1-1,NA,NA,TGTGCTAGCAGCCCGGGGGGGGCAGGTCTAGGGACTGAAGCTTTCTTT,CASSPGGAGLGTEAFF
TRBV29-1,TRBJ2-7,once,TRBD1,TGCAGCGTTGCGACAGGGCCCTACGAGCAGTACTTC,CSVATGPYEQYF
TRBV28,TRBJ1-1,NA,NA,TGTGCCAGCAGCGATGCGACGCGGTTGGACACTGAAGCTTTCTTT,CASSDATRLDTEAFF
TRBV18,TRBJ2-7,NA,NA,TGTGCCAGCTCACCACGGAGGAACTCCTACGAGCAGTACTTC,CASSPRRNSYEQYF
TRBV7-3,TRBJ2-3,NA,TRBD2,TGTGCCAGCAGCTCCCTAGCGGGAGACTGGGATACGCAGTATTTT,CASSSLAGDWDTQYF
TRBV2,TRBJ1-1,NA,NA,TGTGCCAGCAGTGAAATGGCCAAAGCTTTCTTT,CASSEMAKAFF
TRBV2,TRBJ2-1,once,NA,TGTGCCAGCAGTGAAGCGTCGGGTTCTTACAATGAGCAGTTCTTC,CASSEASGSYNEQFF
TRBV4-1,TRBJ1-1,few,NA,TGCGCCAGCAGCGCCCGAACAATGGACACTGAAGCTTTCTTT,CASSARTMDTEAFF
TRBV5-1,TRBJ1-1,NA,NA,TGCGCCAGCAGCTTAAGCGCCACCGGGACACAAGCTTTCTTT,CASSLSATGTQAFF
TRBV2,TRBJ2-6,few,NA,TGTGCCAGCAGGATGGGGGGGCAGTCAGTCTCTGGGGCCAACGTCCTGACTTTC,CASRMGGQSVSGANVLTF
TRBV5-1,TRBJ1-2,NA,NA,TGCGCCAGCAGCTTGGGGACAGCTAACTATGGCTACACCTTC,CASSLGTANYGYTF
TRBV5-1,TRBJ1-5,NA,TRBD1,TGCGCCAGCAGCTGGGGGACAGGGGGCACGGAGCCCCAGCATTTT,CASSWGTGGTEPQHF
TRBV27,TRBJ2-1,NA,NA,TGTGCCAGCAGTTTCCAGGGTAACTACAATGAGCAGTTCTTC,CASSFQGNYNEQFF
TRBV2,TRBJ2-1,few,TRBD2,TGTGCCAGCAATTTACTAGCGGGAGGGCCGGGTGAGCAGTTCTTC,CASNLLAGGPGEQFF
TRBV2,TRBJ2-5,NA,NA,TGTGCCAGCAGTGCGGGGAGGGGGTCTAACGGGGGCGGGGGGACCCAGTACTTC,CASSAGRGSNGGGGTQYF
TRBV18,TRBJ2-1,few,TRBD2,TGTGCCAGCTCAGGCCCCGGGACTAGCAGTGACAATGAGCAGTTCTTC,CASSGPGTSSDNEQFF
TRBV2,TRBJ2-2,NA,TRBD1,TGTGCCAGCAGTGAACTATCGGGGACAGGGGGCTTTTACACCGGGGAGCTGTTTTTT,CASSELSGTGGFYTGELFF
TRBV7-2,TRBJ2-5,NA,NA,TGTGCCAGCAGAAAACGCGTGGGCCAGCAAGAGACCCAGTACTTC,CASRKRVGQQETQYF
TRBV5-5,TRBJ2-7,NA,TRBD2,TGTGCCAGCAGCTCAGCGTTGGGGCTAGCGGCGTACGAGCAGTACTTC,CASSSALGLAAYEQYF
TRBV29-1,TRBJ1-1,few,TRBD1,TGCAGCGTCACAGGGGCCTTGAACACTGAAGCTTTCTTT,CSVTGALNTEAFF
TRBV18,TRBJ2-7,NA,NA,TGTGCCAGCTCACCACCGGTCGCGGGCAACGAGCAGTACTTC,CASSPPVAGNEQYF
TRBV5-1,TRBJ2-3,NA,NA,TGCGCCAGCAGCTTGGCCAGGGCCGCAGATACGCAGTATTTT,CASSLARAADTQYF
TRBV7-2,TRBJ2-3,NA,TRBD2,TGTGCCAGCAGCTTAACTAGCGGGAGAGCAGATACGCAGTATTTT,CASSLTSGRADTQYF
TRBV6-1,TRBJ1-2,NA,NA,TGTGCCAGCAGTGAGGGGCAGGGAAACTATGGCTACACCTTC,CASSEGQGNYGYTF
TRBV6-1,TRBJ1-1,NA,NA,TGTGCCAGCAGGGTCGAGGGTCCTGAAGCTTTCTTT,CASRVEGPEAFF
TRBV27,TRBJ2-7,NA,TRBD2,TGTGCCAGCAGTTTTAGGAGCGGGGCCCACTCCTACGAGCAGTACTTC,CASSFRSGAHSYEQYF
TRBV19,TRBJ2-7,NA,NA,TGTGCCAGTAGTAGCCGATATGGAGGCGAGCAGTACTTC,CASSSRYGGEQYF
TRBV9,TRBJ2-7,NA,NA,TGTGCCAGCAGCCCTAGGGGACTTTCCTACGAGCAGTACTTC,CASSPRGLSYEQYF
TRBV19,TRBJ2-5,once,TRBD2,TGTGCCAGTAGTATAGGTAGCGGGGGGGGATATCAAGAGACCCAGTACTTC,CASSIGSGGGYQETQYF
TRBV28,TRBJ1-6,NA,TRBD1,TGTGCCAGCAACATTGGGACAGGGCCATATAATTCACCCCTCCACTTT,CASNIGTGPYNSPLHF
TRBV5-1,TRBJ1-2,NA,NA,TGCGCCAGCAGCTTGGACAGTGGTATGGGCGATGGCTACACCTTC,CASSLDSGMGDGYTF
TRBV5-1,TRBJ2-2,NA,TRBD2,TGCGCCAGCAGCTTGGACACTAGCGGGAGGTCGACCGGGGAGCTGTTTTTT,CASSLDTSGRSTGELFF
TRBV23-1,TRBJ1-1,NA,NA,TGCGCCAGCAGTCAATCCCAGGGCTTGGGGACTGAAGCTTTCTTT,CASSQSQGLGTEAFF
TRBV15,TRBJ1-4,NA,NA,TGTGCCACCTCCACACCCGTTGATGATCTTGAAAAACTGTTTTTT,CATSTPVDDLEKLFF
TRBV9,TRBJ2-3,NA,TRBD2,TGTGCCAGCAGCGTAGCGGGAGGGTTGGCAGATACGCAGTATTTT,CASSVAGGLADTQYF
TRBV4-1,TRBJ2-7,NA,TRBD2,TGCGCCAGCAGCCTCGGGACTAGCGGGGGGGTCTACGAGCAGTACTTC,CASSLGTSGGVYEQYF
TRBV7-6,TRBJ2-7,NA,TRBD1,TGTGCCAGCAGCTTACTGGCCGGGACCGGACAGGGCGAGCAGTACTTC,CASSLLAGTGQGEQYF
TRBV19,TRBJ2-4,NA,NA,TGTGCCAGCGGAGCGGGTCCGGAGGGCATTCAGTACTTC,CASGAGPEGIQYF
TRBV6-5,TRBJ2-1,NA,TRBD2,TGTGCCAGCGGACTAGCGGGAGGGTCGAATGAGCAGTTCTTC,CASGLAGGSNEQFF
TRBV11-3,TRBJ2-3,NA,TRBD2,TGTGCCAGCAGCTTAGGGGCTAGCGGGACTACAGATACGCAGTATTTT,CASSLGASGTTDTQYF
TRBV27,TRBJ2-7,NA,TRBD2,TGTGCCAGCAGTACCGGGACTAGCGGGAGTTACGAGCAGTACTTC,CASSTGTSGSYEQYF
TRBV29-1,TRBJ2-1,NA,NA,TGCAGCGTTGAGGGGGGTTACAATGAGCAGTTCTTC,CSVEGGYNEQFF
TRBV2,TRBJ1-2,NA,TRBD1,TGTGCCAGCAGCCCCACGGGACAGAGTAACTATGGCTACACCTTC,CASSPTGQSNYGYTF
TRBV11-2,TRBJ2-7,NA,NA,TGTGCCAGCAGCTTCTCAGCCTACGAGCAGTACTTC,CASSFSAYEQYF
TRBV4-1,TRBJ2-5,NA,NA,TGCGCCAGCAGCCAAGGTCCAGTTGTAGAGACCCAGTACTTC,CASSQGPVVETQYF
TRBV6-1,TRBJ1-1,NA,NA,TGTGCCAGCAATCAGGGGATCAACACTGAAGCTTTCTTT,CASNQGINTEAFF